This T cell receptor (beta chain) is drawn from a study of T-cell memory formation after mild COVID-19. Study-level points and caveats: Clones shrinking between day 15 and 85 showed a balanced CD4/CD8 split, and those that grew later tilted toward CD4+. Pre-infection memory held some responding clones, suggesting pre-existing cross-reactive T cells responded. Of the contracting clones, CD4+ ones lay mainly in CM and EM, and CD8+ ones in EMRA.

TCRdb fed the 5' RACE reads into MiXCR, producing one record per CDR3 protein. The sample records over 350,000 distinct CDR3 sequences, 20% to 30% being singletons. V was clipped by 8 bases and J by 4 bases; unmatched bases: 5. The CDR3 length is 13 residues. CDR1 and CDR2 (germline): SGHVS, FQNEAQ. For this clonotype: Its target is not known.

The receptor was derived from an adult woman who had mild COVID-19 (a few samples of this study predate the infection). Cell type and time point are not known. What was sequenced was PBMCs or a T cell subset sorted from them (not recorded which). V is TRBV7-8 and J is TRBJ1-5; TRBD1 agrees at 7 bases. This CDR3 reads CASQGQINQPQHF. For the CDR3, the DNA is TGTGCCAGCCAGGGACAGATTAATCAGCCCCAGCATTTT.